The clone carrying this T cell receptor (beta chain) was detected many times. Its antigen is currently unknown. Looked up from germline, CDR1 is SGDLS and CDR2 is YYNGEE. V lost 4 bases to trimming and J lost 0 bases; unmatched junction nucleotides: 6. The CDR3 sequence is 18 residues long. TCRdb fed the 5' RACE reads into MiXCR, producing one record per CDR3 protein. The data show some 42,000 distinct CDR3 sequences, 2.5% to 3% seen once. This entry comes from a study of CD8 T cells in ankylosing spondylitis. Regarding the study as a whole: Within matched ankylosing spondylitis synovial fluid, disease-linked clones were reportedly significantly enriched. Clones linked to disease, bearing a CD8+ phenotype, were relatively rare in peripheral blood. In reactive arthritis synovial fluid and blood, some motif variants had been reported before. What appeared characteristic of ankylosing spondylitis blood was a TCR beta motif of eight highly homologous variants.

Sequencing was done on a sample of blood, either unsorted or a sorted T cell fraction (not recorded which). The TCR originated in a male donor with ankylosing spondylitis or in good health (not recorded which). The chain joins TRBV9 to TRBJ2-2; 13 positions match TRBD2. The CDR3 region has the DNA TGTGCCAGCAGCTGGGGACTAGCGGGACCCGCGAACACCGGGGAGCTGTTTTTT. Its translation: CASSWGLAGPANTGELFF.